The clone carrying this T cell receptor beta chain was counted a single time. What it binds is unknown. CDR1 and CDR2 from the germline V gene are SQVTM and ANQGSEA. The CDR3 contains 12 residues. Trimming stripped 3 bases from V and 1 base from J, with 6 bases between. Method: immunoSEQ multiplex PCR; TCRdb's copy keeps in-frame clones and lacks some. This table holds 200,000 to 250,000 clones, approximately 94% found once. The sample belongs to a study of T cell responses to AZD1222 COVID-19 vaccine. Notes on the study in general: Possibly, clonal diversity was underestimated; donors were largely white British and included more females.

Specimen: peripheral blood, collected on day 0 of MenACWY control vaccination. The rearrangement links TRBV29-1 to TRBJ1-1, with D hard to call. This receptor was taken from an adult in good health. CDR3: CSVDPSNTEAFF. The CDR3 DNA is TGCAGCGTTGACCCCTCGAACACTGAAGCTTTCTTT.